This T cell receptor (beta chain) came from a study of CXCR3-negative and CXCR3-positive naive CD8 T cells. Study-wide findings and caveats: Naive cells with CXCR3 showed TRB CDR3s that were more hydrophobic than those in CXCR3-negative naive cells. Naive CXCR3-positive and CXCR3-negative cells shared similar TRBV-TRBJ usage, unlike memory cells.

This CDR3 contains 16 residues. Germline CDR1 and CDR2: MNHNY and SVGAGI (reference sequence). Turning to this clonotype: The antigen is undetermined.

With roughly 300,000 cells each, the CD8+ T cell subsets were individually sorted in triplicate. The authors made the TRB cDNA libraries by 5' RACE using UMI labels. TCRdb processed the 5' RACE reads again and assigns one entry to each CDR3 protein, with no DNA. The sample has 90,000 to 100,000 distinct CDR3 sequences. The rearrangement links TRBV6-6 to TRBJ1-3; no DNA is available, so the TRBD1 call from TCRdb remains unchecked. This sequence originates from a human donor in good health. Some clones in this sample may be carry-over from other donors' samples. The sequencing input was naive CXCR3- CD8+ T cells from blood. Described subset: CD45RO-CCR7+CD27+CD95- naive CD8+ T cells lacking CXCR3 (TNR3-). CDR3 sequence reads: CASSPPGFESGNTIYF.